The 27 T cell receptor beta chains below were found in one sample sequenced in a study of T cell clonality in common variable immunodeficiency. Clones were sequenced by immunoSEQ multiplex PCR, and TCRdb holds only the in-frame ones, with some missing. The sample is made up of more than 45,000 clones, none counted only once. The sample comprised peripheral blood mononuclear cells. All receptors come from a person between 18 and 75 years old in good health.

Ten or more counts support this clone. The sequenced part of the CDR3 DNA is TGTGCCAGCAGCTTGGGCAGGGGGCATTGGGAGACG. Translation: CASSLGRGHWET. In full, the CDR3 reads CASSLGRGHWETQYF. The chain couples TRBV5-5 to TRBJ2-3; 8 nucleotides align to TRBD1. The CDR3 extends 3 residues past the end of the read, so its final part is completed from the germline J gene. Germline CDR1 is SGHKS and CDR2 is YYEKEE (reference sequence). This CDR3 comprises 15 residues.

This clone was counted ten times or more. The read finishes 3 residues shy of the CDR3 end, and the germline J gene is used to complete it. The V and J genes are TRBV13 and TRBJ1-5; 12 positions agree with TRBD1. The length of the CDR3 is 15 residues. The V and J ends lost 5 bases and 6 bases, in that order; junction bases with no gene match: 5. Germline-derived CDR1 and CDR2 are PRHDT and FYEKMQ (reference sequence). This CDR3 reads CASSAGQGAIQPQHF. The sequenced CDR3 bases are TGTGCCAGCAGCGCGGGACAGGGGGCCATTCAGCCC.

Details on this clone: The read finishes 3 residues shy of the CDR3 end, and the germline J gene is used to complete it. This chain links TRBV5-8 with TRBJ1-1; D is uncertain. This CDR3 is built from 13 residues. V was cut by 5 bases and J by 4 bases, with 12 bases left in between. Germline V gene sequence: CDR1 SGHTS, CDR2 YDEGEE. Partial CDR3 DNA: TGTGCCAGCAGGCTGAGGCAGGCCACTGAA. Translation gives CASRLRQATE. The whole CDR3 sequence reads CASRLRQATEAFF. Full variable domain (missing parts from reference TRBV5-8 and TRBJ1-1): EAGVTQSPTHLIKTRGQQATLRCSPISGHTSVYWYQQALGLGLQFLLWYDEGEERNRGNFPPRFSGRQFPNYSSELNVNALELEDSALYLCASRLRQATEAFFGQGTRLTVV.

This clone has at least ten counts. The read stops 3 residues short of the end of the CDR3; the missing end is completed from the germline J gene. This chain uses TRBV20-1 with TRBJ2-1; 7 bases are shared with TRBD2. The germline V gene has CDR1 DFQATT and CDR2 SNEGSKA (reference sequence). The length of the CDR3 is 13 residues. The junction had 9 bases not matched to a gene; V was cut back by 5 bases and J by 8 bases. Incomplete CDR3 DNA: TGCAGTGCTGAAGAAGGCGGGGGAGATGAG. This gives the protein CSAEEGGGDE. The full CDR3 reads CSAEEGGGDEQFF.

The table lists this clone with many counts. The read ends 3 residues before the CDR3 terminus; that terminus is restored from the germline J gene. The J gene is TRBJ1-3, the V gene TRBV18, with unresolved D. CDR1 and CDR2 from the germline V gene are KGHSH and LQKENI. The germline V and J ends were trimmed by 2 bases and 0 bases, with 8 bases remaining between them. This CDR3 has 15 residues. The CDR3: CASSPRASSGNTIYF. The sequenced part of the CDR3 DNA is TGTGCCAGCTCACCAAGGGCCTCCTCTGGAAACACC.

This clone appeared many times. The CDR3 end falls 3 residues outside the read, so it is completed with the germline J gene. The chain carries TRBV11-3 and TRBJ1-6, with D tentatively TRBD1 (6 bases). V was clipped by 3 bases and J by 5 bases, with 8 bases between them. CDR3 length: 14 residues. CDR1 and CDR2 (germline): SGHNT, YENEEA. CDR3: CASSLDSNNSPLHF. CDR3 DNA (partial): TGTGCCAGCAGCTTGGACAGCAATAATTCACCC.

A few counts support this clone. The read halts 3 residues ahead of the CDR3 end, with the missing end drawn from the germline J gene. The chain has TRBV5-1 and TRBJ2-7; 9 bases agree with TRBD1. With 3 bases clipped from V and 3 bases from J, the junction kept 4 bases outside the gene matches. CDR1 and CDR2 (germline): SGHRS, YFSETQ. The CDR3 is 14 residues long. The CDR3 sequence is CASSSGTGLYEQYF. The CDR3 bases that were read are TGCGCCAGCAGCTCCGGGACAGGGCTCTACGAG.

Ten or more counts support this clone. The sequence runs out 3 residues before the end of the CDR3; the remainder is reconstructed from the germline J gene. V is TRBV20-1 and J is TRBJ2-3; D possibly corresponds to TRBD1 (6 bases). CDR3 length: 11 residues. Germline lookup yields CDR1 DFQATT and CDR2 SNEGSKA (reference sequence). The CDR3 bases that were read are TGCAGTGCTAGAGCAGGGGAGACG. Amino acid sequence: CSARAGET. The whole CDR3 protein reads CSARAGETQYF.

The table lists this clone with many counts. The read is 3 residues too short to cover the CDR3 end, so that end is filled in from the germline J gene. The gene calls are TRBV5-1 and TRBJ1-6, with a weak D call TRBD1 (5 bases). CDR1 and CDR2 (germline): SGHRS, YFSETQ. Trimming took off 1 base at V and 8 bases at J, with 10 bases between the two ends. The CDR3 runs 14 residues. The CDR3 bases that were read are TGCGCCAGCAGCTTGATAGGGGTGGATTCACCC. It encodes CASSLIGVDSP. The whole CDR3 protein is CASSLIGVDSPLHF.

At least ten counts were recorded for this clone. The read is 3 residues too short to cover the CDR3 end, so that end is filled in from the germline J gene. This rearrangement joins TRBV7-2 to TRBJ2-7, with D possibly TRBD2 on 6 matching bases. Germline CDR1 is SGHTA and CDR2 is FQGNSA. Trimming cost V 0 bases and J 4 bases, with 16 bases left between them. The CDR3 length is 16 residues. Partial CDR3 DNA: TGTGCCAGCAGCTTAGCGGGGGGTATATCTTTGTACGAG. The encoded protein is CASSLAGGISLYE. The whole CDR3 region reads CASSLAGGISLYEQYF.

Many counts were recorded for this clone. Read data end 3 residues before the CDR3 end; the end is taken from the germline J gene. V usage is TRBV5-6 and J usage is TRBJ2-5, with 8 bases fitting TRBD1. This CDR3 is built from 14 residues. Germline CDR1 is SGHDT and CDR2 is YYEEEE. V shed 4 bases and J 5 bases; nucleotides not matched to a gene: 7. This chain's CDR3 is CASSAQGARETQYF. CDR3 bases read: TGTGCCAGCAGCGCGCAGGGGGCGAGGGAGACC. Complete variable domain (other parts from reference TRBV5-6 and TRBJ2-5): DAGVTQSPTHLIKTRGQQVTLRCSPKSGHDTVSWYQQALGQGPQFIFQYYEEEERQRGNFPDRFSGHQFPNYSSELNVNALLLGDSALYLCASSAQGARETQYFGPGTRLLVL.

This clone was seen many times. The read finishes 3 residues shy of the CDR3 end, and the germline J gene is used to complete it. The chain is built from TRBV28 and TRBJ2-3; 9 nucleotides align to TRBD2. The V gene's germline CDR1 is MDHEN and CDR2 SYDVKM. The CDR3 runs to 16 residues. Unmatched junction bases numbered 12, after V lost 5 bases and J lost 6 bases. CDR3 bases read: TGTGCCAGCAGTCGGGGAGGGCTAGCGGGGTCGGATACG. Its translation is CASSRGGLAGSDT. The whole CDR3 region reads CASSRGGLAGSDTQYF.

This clone was seen ten or more times. The read is 3 residues too short to cover the CDR3 end, so that end is filled in from the germline J gene. This chain uses TRBV29-1 with TRBJ2-1; 10 nucleotides line up with TRBD1. This CDR3 comprises 14 residues. The germline CDR1 and CDR2 sequences are SQVTM and ANQGSEA. V dropped 6 bases and J dropped 5; count of bases not matched to a gene: 7. The part of the CDR3 DNA that was read is TGCAGCGTCCGGGACAGGGGATTTGACAATGAG. It is translated as CSVRDRGFDNE. The entire CDR3 protein reads CSVRDRGFDNEQFF.

This clone was counted a few times. This clone may be a read error of a much larger clone one base away. The read terminates 3 residues before the CDR3 end, so the remaining end is supplied by the germline J gene. Other DNA variants within this sample encode the same CDR3. The chain carries TRBV30 and TRBJ1-3; a possible D gene is TRBD1 (5 bases). CDR3 length: 14 residues. The germline V gene encodes CDR1 GTSNPN and CDR2 SVGIG (reference sequence). The CDR3 spells CAWSVWGAGNTIYF. CDR3 bases read: TGTGCCTGGAGTGTCTGGGGCGCTGGAAACACT.

This clone was seen at least ten times. The read ends 3 residues early relative to the CDR3; the germline J gene fills the gap. The chain employs TRBV18 and TRBJ1-1; a weak D match, TRBD1 (6 bases). Germline V gene data show CDR1 as KGHSH and CDR2 as LQKENI. The CDR3 runs 17 residues. Trimming removed 2 bases from V and 0 bases from J, with 16 bases in between. The chain's CDR3 is CASSPAGTGRLNTEAFF. CDR3 DNA (partial): TGTGCCAGCTCACCAGCCGGAACAGGGCGTCTGAACACTGAA.

Regarding this clone: The DNA ends 3 residues before the CDR3 does, and the rest of the CDR3 is filled in from the germline J gene. The V gene is TRBV13, the J gene TRBJ2-1, with TRBD2 identical over 10 bases. This CDR3 contains 14 residues. The germline gives CDR1 PRHDT, CDR2 FYEKMQ (reference sequence). V gave up 5 bases and J gave up 9 bases; unmatched junction bases: 7. Here the CDR3 reads CASSQRGGGGEQFF. The sequenced CDR3 bases are TGTGCCAGCAGCCAGCGGGGGGGCGGGGGTGAG.

At least ten counts were recorded for this clone. Coverage ceases 3 residues before the CDR3 finishes, and the germline J gene fills in the end. The chain couples TRBV3-1 (or the pseudogene TRBV3-2) to TRBJ2-5; D not certain. V lost 11 bases and J 2 bases, leaving 9 bases between the germline ends. Germline CDR1 is LGHDT and CDR2 is YNNKEL (reference sequence). This CDR3 has 11 residues. This CDR3 is CAGCFQETQYF. The CDR3 bases that were read are TGTGCCGGCTGCTTTCAAGAGACC.

This clone was picked up many times. The CDR3 is cut off 3 residues early in the read; its end comes from the germline J gene. The V and J genes are TRBV9 and TRBJ1-2, with no clear D. The CDR3 length is 14 residues. The germline CDR1 and CDR2 sequences are SGDLS and YYNGEE. Incomplete CDR3 DNA: TGTGCCAGCAGCGTAGAGCTAGCTCAAGAGACC. Protein product: CASSVELAQET. In full, the CDR3 is CASSVELAQETYTF.

The sample holds many counts of this clone. The missing CDR3 end, 3 residues past where the read stops, is filled in from the germline J gene. The rearrangement uses TRBV12-3 or TRBV12-4 and TRBJ1-4; 7 nucleotides align to TRBD1. The CDR3 is 16 residues long. With V trimmed by 2 bases and J by 7 bases, 10 bases remained unmatched. The part of the CDR3 DNA that was read is TGTGCCAGCAGTTTAATGTCCCAGGGGGAACTTGAAAAA. This sequence encodes CASSLMSQGELEK. The complete CDR3 reads CASSLMSQGELEKLFF.

This clone has at least ten counts. The CDR3 goes on 3 residues after the read ends, and that part is filled in from the germline J gene. This sequence joins TRBV9 and TRBJ2-3; D may be TRBD2 (6 bases). With 4 bases removed from V and 3 bases from J, the gap between germline ends came to 24 bases. Germline-derived CDR1 and CDR2 are SGDLS and YYNGEE. The CDR3 length is 18 residues. The CDR3 here is CASSSQPTTGDLTDTQYF. The part of the CDR3 DNA that was read is TGTGCCAGCAGCTCTCAACCCACTACGGGGGATCTGACAGATACG.

This clone has ten or more counts. The CDR3 is cut off 3 residues early in the read; its end comes from the germline J gene. The chain carries TRBV27 and TRBJ2-7, with D possibly called TRBD1 or TRBD2 (6 bases each). The CDR3 runs to 16 residues. V was cut by 5 bases and J by 3 bases, with 20 bases left in between. CDR1 is MNHEY, CDR2 SMNVEV, per germline (reference sequence). The CDR3 region is CASSTSRQGRYYEQYF. The CDR3 DNA, read in part, is TGTGCCAGCAGTACCTCCCGCCAGGGGAGGTACTACGAG.

This clone was counted many times. The read ends 3 residues before the CDR3 terminus; that terminus is restored from the germline J gene. The chain joins TRBV6-4 to TRBJ1-1, with a weak D call TRBD1 (6 bases). The CDR3 is made up of 14 amino acids. Germline values: CDR1 MRHNA, CDR2 SNTAGT. Trimming took off 5 bases at V and 5 bases at J, with 15 bases between the two ends. CDR3 in amino acids: CASSWGGQGTEAFF. Incomplete CDR3 DNA: TGTGCCAGCAGTTGGGGGGGGCAGGGGACTGAA.

The table lists this clone with many counts. The read stops 3 residues short of the end of the CDR3; the missing end is completed from the germline J gene. Other DNA sequences of this sample code for an identical CDR3. This chain uses TRBV20-1 with TRBJ1-1, with D perhaps TRBD1 (5 bases). Germline values: CDR1 DFQATT, CDR2 SNEGSKA (reference sequence). This CDR3 is 12 amino acids long. The DNA read from the CDR3 is TGCAGTGCTAGAGATCAGGGCTTCCTG. It translates to CSARDQGFL. The CDR3 in full is CSARDQGFLAFF.

This clone was counted many times. The observed sequence ends 3 residues before the CDR3 terminus, with the missing tail filled in from the germline J gene. The same CDR3 arises from other DNA sequences in this sample as well. The chain is built from TRBV30 and TRBJ1-3, with D possibly TRBD1 on 5 matching bases. CDR3 length equals 14 residues. Looked up from germline, CDR1 is GTSNPN and CDR2 is SVGIG (reference sequence). V was cut by 8 bases and J by 8 bases, with 22 bases left in between. CDR3 sequence: CARGSAYSHDTIYF. The CDR3 DNA, read in part, is TGTGCCAGGGGCAGTGCCTACTCTCACGACACC.

Many counts were recorded for this clone. The CDR3 end falls 3 residues outside the read, so it is completed with the germline J gene. J is TRBJ1-3 and V is TRBV4-2; 9 nucleotides agree with TRBD1. Germline V gene data show CDR1 as LGHNA and CDR2 as YNFKEQ. This CDR3 has 16 residues. Unmatched junction bases numbered 6, after V lost 2 bases and J lost 4 bases. The CDR3 is CASSQPGQGAGNTIYF. Partial CDR3 DNA: TGTGCCAGCAGCCAACCGGGACAGGGCGCAGGAAACACC.

This clone was counted at least ten times. The CDR3 extends 3 residues past the end of the read, so its final part is completed from the germline J gene. V and J are TRBV7-2 and TRBJ2-3, with no clear D. The V gene's germline CDR1 is SGHTA and CDR2 FQGNSA. This CDR3 spans 13 amino acids. Deletions cut 6 bases from V and 0 bases from J, with 7 bases between. CDR3 bases read: TGTGCCAGCAGAAAGACAAGCACAGATACG. It yields the protein CASRKTSTDT. The whole CDR3 reads CASRKTSTDTQYF.

This clone was seen a handful of times. The CDR3 is cut off 3 residues early in the read; its end comes from the germline J gene. The chain joins TRBV7-9 to TRBJ2-1; possible D gene TRBD2, 7 bases. The CDR3 totals 14 residues. Trimming left V 0 bases short and J 9 bases short, with 12 bases between. Germline values: CDR1 SEHNR, CDR2 FQNEAQ (reference sequence). Incomplete CDR3 DNA: TGTGCCAGCAGCTTAGCGGGGGGCGGGGGTGAG. Translated, it gives CASSLAGGGGE. Given in full, the CDR3 is CASSLAGGGGEQFF. Combining the CDR3 with reference TRBV7-9 and TRBJ2-1 gives the whole variable domain DTGVSQNPRHKITKRGQNVTFRCDPISEHNRLYWYRQTLGQGPEFLTYFQNEAQLEKSRLLSDRFSAERPKGSFSTLEIQRTEQGDSAMYLCASSLAGGGGEQFFGPGTRLTVL.